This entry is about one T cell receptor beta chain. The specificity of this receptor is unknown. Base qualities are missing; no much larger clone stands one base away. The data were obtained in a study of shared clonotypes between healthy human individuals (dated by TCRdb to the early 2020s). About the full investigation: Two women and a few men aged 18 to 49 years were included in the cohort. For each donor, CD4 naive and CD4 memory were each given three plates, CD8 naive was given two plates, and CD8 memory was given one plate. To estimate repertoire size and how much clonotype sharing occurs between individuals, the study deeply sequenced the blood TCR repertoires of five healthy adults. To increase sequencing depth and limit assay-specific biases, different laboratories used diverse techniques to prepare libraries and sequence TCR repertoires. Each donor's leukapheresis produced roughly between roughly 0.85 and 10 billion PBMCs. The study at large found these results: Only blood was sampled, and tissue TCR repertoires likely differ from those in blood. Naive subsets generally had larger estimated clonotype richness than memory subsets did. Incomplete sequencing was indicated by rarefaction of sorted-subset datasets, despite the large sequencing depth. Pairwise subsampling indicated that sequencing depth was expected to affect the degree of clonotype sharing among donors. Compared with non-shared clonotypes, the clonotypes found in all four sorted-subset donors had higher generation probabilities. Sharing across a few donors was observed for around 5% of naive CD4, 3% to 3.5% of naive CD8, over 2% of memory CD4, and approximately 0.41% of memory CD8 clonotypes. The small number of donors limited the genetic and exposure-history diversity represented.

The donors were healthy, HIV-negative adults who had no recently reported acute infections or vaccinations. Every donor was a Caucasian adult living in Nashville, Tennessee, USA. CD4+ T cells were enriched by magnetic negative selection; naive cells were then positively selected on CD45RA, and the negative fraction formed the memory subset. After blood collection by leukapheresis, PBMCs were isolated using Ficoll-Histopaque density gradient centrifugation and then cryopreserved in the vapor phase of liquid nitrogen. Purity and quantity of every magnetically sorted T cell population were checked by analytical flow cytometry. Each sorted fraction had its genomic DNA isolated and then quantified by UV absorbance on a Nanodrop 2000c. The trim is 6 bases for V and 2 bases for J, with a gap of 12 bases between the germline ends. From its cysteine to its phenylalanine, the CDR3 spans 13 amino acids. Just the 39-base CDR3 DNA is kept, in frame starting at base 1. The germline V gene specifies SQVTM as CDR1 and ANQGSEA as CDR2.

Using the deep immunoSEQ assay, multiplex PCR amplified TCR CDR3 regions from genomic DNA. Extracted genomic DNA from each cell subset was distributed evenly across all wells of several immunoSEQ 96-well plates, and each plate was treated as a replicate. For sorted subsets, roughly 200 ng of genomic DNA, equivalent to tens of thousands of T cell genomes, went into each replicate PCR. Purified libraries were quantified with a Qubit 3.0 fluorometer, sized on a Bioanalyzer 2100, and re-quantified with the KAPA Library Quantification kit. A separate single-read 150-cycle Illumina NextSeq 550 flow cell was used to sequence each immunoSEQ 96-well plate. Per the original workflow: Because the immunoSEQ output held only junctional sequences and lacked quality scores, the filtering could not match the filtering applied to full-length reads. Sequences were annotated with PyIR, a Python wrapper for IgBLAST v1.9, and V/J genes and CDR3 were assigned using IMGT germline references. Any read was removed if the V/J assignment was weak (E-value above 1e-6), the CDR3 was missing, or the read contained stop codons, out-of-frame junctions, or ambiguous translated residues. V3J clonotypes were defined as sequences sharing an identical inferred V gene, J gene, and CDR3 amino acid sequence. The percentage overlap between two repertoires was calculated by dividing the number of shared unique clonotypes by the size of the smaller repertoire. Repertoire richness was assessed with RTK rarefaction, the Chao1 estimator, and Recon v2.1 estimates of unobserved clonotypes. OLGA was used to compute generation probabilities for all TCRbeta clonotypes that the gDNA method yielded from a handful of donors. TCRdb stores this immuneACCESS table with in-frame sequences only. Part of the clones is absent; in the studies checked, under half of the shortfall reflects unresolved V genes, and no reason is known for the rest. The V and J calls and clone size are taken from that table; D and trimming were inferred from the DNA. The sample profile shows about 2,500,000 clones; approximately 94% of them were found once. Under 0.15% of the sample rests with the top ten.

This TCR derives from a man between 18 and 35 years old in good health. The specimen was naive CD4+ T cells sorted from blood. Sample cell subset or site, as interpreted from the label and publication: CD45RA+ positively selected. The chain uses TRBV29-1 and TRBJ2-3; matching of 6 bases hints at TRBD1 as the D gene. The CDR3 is CSVDRFYTDTQYF. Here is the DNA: TGCAGCGTCGACAGGTTTTACACAGATACGCAGTATTTT.